This T cell receptor beta chain was recorded in a study of shared clonotypes between healthy human individuals. Sequencing was at deep level. Replicate PCRs run on unsorted PBMC used approximately 300 ng DNA, which was some 30,000 T cell genomes. Libraries were prepared by immunoSEQ multiplex PCR; TCRdb keeps only in-frame clonotypes and omits some of them. The sample has about 510,000 clones; less than 85% are singletons. Unsorted samples drew genomic DNA from some 82 million PBMCs. Germline CDR1 reads MDHEN; CDR2 reads SYDVKM. CDR3 length equals 15 residues. V lost 3 bases to trimming and J lost 2 bases, with 13 bases between them.

The chain employs TRBV28 and TRBJ1-2; D not certain. The source is a woman aged 40 to 55 in good health. Some clones in this sample may be carry-over from other donors' samples. Sequenced sample: PBMCs. CDR3 residues: CASSFTLNSNYGYTF. The CDR3 coding sequence is TGTGCCAGCAGTTTTACACTAAACTCCAACTATGGCTACACCTTC.